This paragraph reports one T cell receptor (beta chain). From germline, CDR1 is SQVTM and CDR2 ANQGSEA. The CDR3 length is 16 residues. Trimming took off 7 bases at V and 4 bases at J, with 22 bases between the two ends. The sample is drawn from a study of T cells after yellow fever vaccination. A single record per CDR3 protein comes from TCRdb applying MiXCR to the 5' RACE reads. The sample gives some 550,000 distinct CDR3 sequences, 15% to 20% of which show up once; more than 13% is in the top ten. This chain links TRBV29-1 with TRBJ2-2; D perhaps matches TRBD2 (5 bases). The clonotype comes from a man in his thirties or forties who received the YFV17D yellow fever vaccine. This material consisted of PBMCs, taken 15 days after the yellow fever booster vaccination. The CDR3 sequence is CSATSPQADITGELFF. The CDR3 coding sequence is TGCAGCGCCACTTCCCCCCAAGCGGATATCACCGGGGAGCTGTTTTTT.